This entry is about one TCR beta chain. The germline V and J ends were trimmed by 9 bases and 5 bases, with 16 bases remaining between them. This CDR3 is built from 13 residues. The germline V gene has CDR1 LNHNV and CDR2 YYDKDF (reference sequence). The primer mix had 60 Vbeta and 13 Jbeta primers. Sequenced by immunoSEQ multiplex PCR; TCRdb stores in-frame clones only, minus some. The sample lists approximately 120,000 clones; roughly 83% were seen once. These data come from a study of cytomegalovirus exposure and HLA in healthy donors. The chain recombines TRBV15 with TRBJ1-1; D is ambiguous. The sequence was obtained from a man younger than 35 in good health and CMV-seropositive. Input material: PBMCs. The CDR3 is CATGSRGSTEAFF. The CDR3 DNA sequence: TGTGCCACTGGATCGAGAGGGAGTACTGAAGCTTTCTTT.